This T cell receptor beta chain came from a study of Ad26.COV2.S vaccination and SARS-CoV-2 variants. V lost 4 bases and J lost 14; bases outside the gene matches: 12. Germline V gene lookup returns CDR1 SGHKS and CDR2 YYEKEE (reference sequence). The CDR3 sequence is 15 residues long. Overall study results and limits: From the TCR breadth and depth analyses, total T cell responses may have been underestimated.

Profiled with immunoSEQ multiplex PCR; TCRdb holds only in-frame clones, not every one. The sample includes more than 400,000 clones, 90% of them seen just once. The treatment here: approximately 18 received Ad26.COV2.S at low or high dose, single or two shots; a few received placebo; per-sample allocation not given. After the first vaccine or placebo injection, samples were drawn on day 63. Turning to this clone: Its antigen is undetermined.

The source of this sequence is a person aged 18-60 years who received the Ad26.COV2.S COVID-19 vaccine or a placebo. The V call is TRBV5-5, the J call TRBJ2-1, with 13 bases that match TRBD2. Sequencing was performed on peripheral blood, taken in a trial of Ad26.COV2.S vaccine versus placebo. CDR3 bases: TGTGCCAGCAGCCCTGGGACTAGCGGGACCTCCGGAGAGTTCTTC. Protein: CASSPGTSGTSGEFF.